This TCR beta chain emerged from a study of cytomegalovirus exposure and HLA in healthy donors. The study's findings and limits: TCR beta V- and J-gene trimming, according to a later analysis, was linked to a missense DCLRE1C variant.

13 Jbeta primers and 60 Vbeta primers were used for the PCR. Here immunoSEQ multiplex PCR was the method, and the copy in TCRdb shows in-frame clones only, minus some. Among around 54,000 clones listed, approximately 86% were seen once. On this clone itself: Its antigen is still unknown.

Germline V gene data show CDR1 as MDHEN and CDR2 as SYDVKM. This CDR3 is built from 13 residues. Trimming removed 7 bases from V and 6 bases from J; junction bases left unmatched: 4. This clonotype was obtained from a woman in her late teens or twenties in good health and CMV-seronegative. What was sequenced was PBMCs. The chain carries TRBV28 and TRBJ1-3, with 9 positions matching TRBD1. CDR3 sequence reads: CASKDRGVNTIYF. The CDR3 nucleotides are TGTGCCAGCAAGGACAGGGGAGTAAACACCATATATTTT.